This T cell receptor (beta chain) comes out of a study of metastatic and nonmetastatic thyroid tumors. Study at large: Thyroid patients, malignant and benign, had repertoires compared across blood and tumor or nodule tissue.

Whole-study findings and limits: Relative to benign nodules, malignant thyroid tumors were reportedly characterized by significantly elevated TCR beta diversity in blood and tumor.

Germline V gene lookup returns CDR1 MNHNS and CDR2 SASEGT. This CDR3 spans 11 amino acids. Trimming cost V 5 bases and J 10 bases, with 9 bases left between them. This clone was seen a few times. The antigen is not known. TCRdb re-analyzed the PCR reads using MiXCR. The sample consists of over 30,000 clones, 18% of them appearing once. Treatment of any kind had been given to no patient before thyroid surgery. Sample: blood. The receptor comes from a male donor with papillary thyroid cancer or a benign thyroid nodule (not recorded which). Some clones in this sample may be carry-over from other donors' samples. The rearrangement joins TRBV6-1 to TRBJ2-1; the D gene is possibly TRBD1 (5 bases). CDR3 amino acids: CASSTRTEQFF. The CDR3 DNA is TGTGCCAGCAGTACCCGGACAGAGCAGTTCTTC.